This TCR beta chain originates from a study of T cell changes during pregnancy in multiple sclerosis. Sequenced by immunoSEQ multiplex PCR; TCRdb stores in-frame clones only, minus some. Among roughly 73,000 clones listed, 85% to 95% were seen once. The V gene lost 0 bases and the J gene lost 4 bases, with 13 bases spanning the gap. The CDR3 runs to 15 residues. The germline V gene encodes CDR1 SGHRS and CDR2 YFSETQ. The V gene is TRBV5-1, the J gene TRBJ1-1; maybe TRBD1 (5 bases). This sample comprised peripheral blood, obtained in the second trimester of pregnancy. This TCR was recovered from a female donor in good health, enrolled as a control in a pregnancy study. The CDR3 nucleotides are TGCGCCAGCAGCTTGGGGACCCAGGGCCTCACTGAAGCTTTCTTT. This translates into CASSLGTQGLTEAFF.